The 32 T cell receptor beta chains below were found in one sample sequenced in a study of beta chain features in type 1 diabetes. Expressed TCRB transcripts were sequenced, since all the RNA that had been isolated was reverse transcribed. TCRdb's copy holds only in-frame clones and misses some; the assay was immunoSEQ multiplex PCR. Of more than 300,000 clones listed, around an eighth were seen once; the top ten hold around 0.02%. Sequenced material: naive CD4+ T cells from blood. The receptors originated from a man between 18 and 29 years old in good health.

This clone showed up just a few times. V usage is TRBV19 and J usage is TRBJ2-1, with D maybe TRBD1 (5 bases). Trimming left V 1 base short and J 8 bases short, with 9 bases between. Germline CDR1 reads LNHDA; CDR2 reads SQIVND (reference sequence). This CDR3 is 13 amino acids long. CDR3 nucleotide sequence: TGTGCCAGTAGTATAGGTTGGGGCGATGAGCAGTTCTTC. It yields the protein CASSIGWGDEQFF.

This clone was detected a few times. This chain links TRBV5-1 with TRBJ2-3, with D maybe TRBD2 (5 bases). From germline, CDR1 is SGHRS and CDR2 YFSETQ. The CDR3 consists of 16 residues. Trimming left V 4 bases short and J 2 bases short, with 17 bases between. CDR3 region: CASSKREGALTDTQYF. The DNA for the CDR3 is TGCGCCAGCAGCAAGCGAGAGGGCGCCCTCACAGATACGCAGTATTTT.

This clone was seen a few times. The genes are TRBV28 and TRBJ2-7; 9 bases are shared with TRBD2. The CDR3 sequence is 12 residues long. The V and J ends lost 6 bases and 12 bases, in that order; junction bases with no gene match: 9. Germline-derived CDR1 and CDR2 are MDHEN and SYDVKM. CDR3 DNA sequence: TGTGCCAGCAGCTTGACTAGCGGAGAAAGGTACTTC. It encodes CASSLTSGERYF.

This clone was found a few times. CDR3: CASSPGLGTYEQYF. The CDR3 DNA sequence: TGTGCCAGCAGTCCGGGACTAGGGACCTACGAGCAGTACTTC. The chain couples TRBV7-2 to TRBJ2-7, with 8 nucleotides matching TRBD2. The CDR3 totals 14 residues. The germline gives CDR1 SGHTA, CDR2 FQGNSA. With 6 bases clipped from V and 2 bases from J, the junction kept 6 bases outside the gene matches.

The rearrangement joins TRBV30 to TRBJ2-7, with D possibly being TRBD1 (6 bases). Germline lookup yields CDR1 GTSNPN and CDR2 SVGIG (reference sequence). V lost 0 bases and J lost 2, with 17 bases in between. The CDR3 has 16 amino acids. CDR3 residues: CAWSVHRGGVAYEQYF. The CDR3 region has the DNA TGTGCCTGGAGTGTACACCGAGGGGGTGTCGCCTACGAGCAGTACTTC.

The sample holds a few counts of this clone. J is TRBJ1-1 and V is TRBV9, with TRBD1 as a possible D gene (5 bases). The CDR3 runs to 16 residues. V was shortened by 6 bases and J by 4 bases, with 22 bases between the two germline ends. Germline V CDR1 and CDR2: SGDLS, YYNGEE. The CDR3 nucleotides are TGTGCCAGCACCTTGGCAGAATTTGCCGGGGGCACTGAAGCTTTCTTT. Protein product: CASTLAEFAGGTEAFF.

J is TRBJ2-1 and V is TRBV7-3, with TRBD1 matching 7 bases. CDR1 and CDR2 from the germline V gene are SGHTA and FQGTGA. V gave up 4 bases and J gave up 8 bases; unmatched junction bases: 8. This CDR3 comprises 14 residues. The CDR3 region is CASSYRGTSDEQFF. DNA for the CDR3: TGTGCCAGCAGCTACAGGGGAACCAGCGATGAGCAGTTCTTC.

V is TRBV4-3 and J is TRBJ2-3; TRBD2 matches at 8 bases. Trimming at V came to 3 bases and at J to 2 bases, leaving 10 bases not matched to a gene. The germline V gene encodes CDR1 LGHNA and CDR2 YSLEER. The length of the CDR3 is 17 residues. The CDR3 protein is CASSQRASGGYTDTQYF. For the CDR3, the DNA is TGCGCCAGCAGCCAGAGAGCCAGCGGGGGATACACAGATACGCAGTATTTT.

This clone was detected only a few times. CDR3 region: CASSSQGVNQPQHF. Written as DNA, the CDR3 is TGTGCCAGCAGTAGTCAGGGCGTCAATCAGCCCCAGCATTTT. The chain has TRBV2 and TRBJ1-5; a possible D gene is TRBD1 (5 bases). Germline CDR1 SNHLY, CDR2 FYNNEI. V gave up 5 bases and J gave up 3 bases, with 11 bases separating them. This CDR3 region has 14 residues.

The V gene is TRBV5-4, the J gene TRBJ1-2; 8 nucleotides agree with TRBD1. Germline loops: CDR1 SGHNT, CDR2 YYREEE (reference sequence). The CDR3 is 15 residues long. Trimming cost V 3 bases and J 8 bases; bases outside gene matches: 12. The CDR3 bases are TGTGCCAGCAGCTCTTTTTCTCGACAGGGGAGAGGCTACACCTTC. Translation gives CASSSFSRQGRGYTF.

In its sample, this clone was seen a few times. This rearrangement joins TRBV25-1 to TRBJ2-3, with 9 bases fitting TRBD2. Germline V gene data show CDR1 as MGHDK and CDR2 as SYGVNS. J lost 7 bases, V lost 1 base, and 12 bases had no gene match. CDR3 length: 17 amino acids. The CDR3: CASSESRGSGRGNTQYF. The CDR3 coding sequence is TGTGCCAGCAGTGAATCCCGGGGTAGCGGGAGAGGGAATACGCAGTATTTT. Variable domain in full (rest from reference TRBV25-1 and TRBJ2-3): EADIYQTPRYLVIGTGKKITLECSQTMGHDKMYWYQQDPGMELHLIHYSYGVNSTEKGDLSSESTVSRIRTEHFPLTLESARPSHTSQYLCASSESRGSGRGNTQYFGPGTRLTVL.

There are a few counts of this clone. The chain couples TRBV30 to TRBJ1-1, with D perhaps TRBD1 (5 bases). Germline CDR1 GTSNPN, CDR2 SVGIG (reference sequence). Trimming stripped 2 bases from V and 2 bases from J, with 18 bases between. The CDR3 runs 16 residues. CDR3 nucleotide sequence: TGTGCCTGGAGTCAAAGCTCCGACAGCCTCAACACTGAAGCTTTCTTT. As protein: CAWSQSSDSLNTEAFF.

Only a few counts were recorded for this clone. The genes are TRBV29-1 and TRBJ1-1; a weak D match, TRBD1 (6 bases). The germline V gene has CDR1 SQVTM and CDR2 ANQGSEA. V gave up 8 bases and J gave up 5 bases, with 18 bases separating them. The CDR3 runs to 13 residues. CDR3 in amino acids: CSPYRVVGTEAFF. CDR3 DNA sequence: TGCAGCCCGTACAGGGTCGTCGGGACTGAAGCTTTCTTT.

The rearrangement uses TRBV28 and TRBJ1-2; D is undetermined. V was clipped by 6 bases and J by 8 bases, with 10 bases between them. Germline-derived CDR1 and CDR2 are MDHEN and SYDVKM. The CDR3 has 11 amino acids. CDR3 in DNA: TGTGCCAGCAGCCGGAGTATCGGCTACACCTTC. It is translated as CASSRSIGYTF.

The DNA for the CDR3 is TGTGCCAGCTCACCACGGGCAGCGGGATCGTACGAGCAGTACTTC. It specifies CASSPRAAGSYEQYF. This rearrangement joins TRBV18 to TRBJ2-7; 7 nucleotides match TRBD2. The junction had 7 bases not matched to a gene; V was cut back by 1 base and J by 4 bases. This CDR3 has 15 residues. Germline loops: CDR1 KGHSH, CDR2 LQKENI.

This sequence joins TRBV5-6 and TRBJ2-2; a weak D match, TRBD1 (6 bases). Germline V lookup: CDR1 SGHDT, CDR2 YYEEEE. The CDR3 has 12 residues. In DNA form, the CDR3 reads TGTGCAGTATGGGGGCTCACCGGGGAGCTGTTTTTT. It is translated as CAVWGLTGELFF. The variable domain in full, completed from reference TRBV5-6 and TRBJ2-2, reads DAGVTQSPTHLIKTRGQQVTLRCSPKSGHDTVSWYQQALGQGPQFIFQYYEEEERQRGNFPDRFSGHQFPNYSSELNVNALLLGDSALYLCAVWGLTGELFFGEGSRLTVL.

This clone was found many times. The CDR3 protein is CAWSVQETQYF. As DNA, the CDR3 is TGTGCCTGGAGTGTGCAGGAGACCCAGTACTTC. This chain uses TRBV30 with TRBJ2-5; D not certain. The V end was cut by 0 bases, the J end by 5 bases, with 4 bases between. Germline CDR1 reads GTSNPN; CDR2 reads SVGIG (reference sequence). The CDR3 is made up of 11 amino acids.

The CDR3: CASSLLPWRERTDTQYF. The CDR3 nucleotides are TGTGCCAGCAGCTTACTCCCCTGGCGGGAACGCACAGATACGCAGTATTTT. The chain employs TRBV7-9 and TRBJ2-3, with a tentative D call TRBD2 (6 bases). CDR1 is SEHNR and CDR2 is FQNEAQ in the germline V gene (reference sequence). V was trimmed by 2 bases and J by 1 base, leaving 16 bases between them. The CDR3 sequence is 17 residues long. Full variable domain (remainder filled in from reference TRBV7-9 and TRBJ2-3): DTGVSQNPRHKITKRGQNVTFRCDPISEHNRLYWYRQTLGQGPEFLTYFQNEAQLEKSRLLSDRFSAERPKGSFSTLEIQRTEQGDSAMYLCASSLLPWRERTDTQYFGPGTRLTVL.

This clone was detected a few times. The chain is built from TRBV5-6 and TRBJ2-1, with 10 bases fitting TRBD2. CDR3 size: 17 residues. The junction had 9 bases not matched to a gene; V was cut back by 2 bases and J by 4 bases. CDR1 and CDR2 (germline): SGHDT, YYEEEE. The chain's CDR3 is CASSLAGGPQNYNEQFF. The CDR3 coding sequence is TGTGCCAGCAGCTTAGCGGGAGGGCCCCAAAATTACAATGAGCAGTTCTTC. The variable domain in full, completed from reference TRBV5-6 and TRBJ2-1, reads DAGVTQSPTHLIKTRGQQVTLRCSPKSGHDTVSWYQQALGQGPQFIFQYYEEEERQRGNFPDRFSGHQFPNYSSELNVNALLLGDSALYLCASSLAGGPQNYNEQFFGPGTRLTVL.

V usage is TRBV5-5 and J usage is TRBJ2-5; D perhaps matches TRBD1 (5 bases). Germline CDR1 SGHKS, CDR2 YYEKEE (reference sequence). V dropped 2 bases and J dropped 4 bases, with 9 bases sitting between them. The length of the CDR3 is 13 residues. The chain's CDR3 is CASSLNRPETQYF. CDR3 bases: TGTGCCAGCAGCTTAAACAGGCCAGAGACCCAGTACTTC.

In its sample, this clone was seen a few times. The DNA for the CDR3 is TGTGCCATCAGTGACAGGGCAGAGCAGTACTTC. This codes for CAISDRAEQYF. The rearrangement uses TRBV10-3 and TRBJ2-7; TRBD1 might be the D (5 bases). The germline CDR1 and CDR2 sequences are ENHRY and SYGVKD. The CDR3 loop spans 11 amino acids. Trimming stripped 3 bases from V and 7 bases from J, with 7 bases between.

V and J are TRBV27 and TRBJ2-1, with D uncertain. This CDR3 comprises 12 residues. The V end was cut by 6 bases, the J end by 3 bases, with 6 bases between. Germline assignment: CDR1 MNHEY and CDR2 SMNVEV (reference sequence). For the CDR3, the DNA is TGTGCCAGCAGGAGCCTCTACAATGAGCAGTTCTTC. It codes for CASRSLYNEQFF.

The chain couples TRBV4-3 to TRBJ2-7; D is uncertain. CDR1 LGHNA and CDR2 YSLEER come from the germline V gene. Trimming left V 2 bases short and J 3 bases short, with 11 bases between. The CDR3 contains 14 residues. The chain's CDR3 is CASSQYVENYEQYF. In DNA form, the CDR3 reads TGCGCCAGCAGCCAATATGTGGAGAACTACGAGCAGTACTTC.

V usage is TRBV28 and J usage is TRBJ1-1; D is uncertain. V was shortened by 6 bases and J by 1 base, with 9 bases between the two germline ends. This CDR3 is built from 13 residues. CDR1 is MDHEN, CDR2 SYDVKM, per germline. The CDR3 sequence: CASSHPRNTEAFF. The CDR3 DNA reads TGTGCCAGCAGCCACCCCAGGAACACTGAAGCTTTCTTT.

The chain links TRBV10-3 to TRBJ2-2; 10 bases line up with TRBD1. Germline V gene data show CDR1 as ENHRY and CDR2 as SYGVKD. The ends lost 6 bases at V and 5 bases at J; junction bases unmatched: 9. This CDR3 contains 16 residues. This chain's CDR3 is CAIRPGTGELTGELFF. CDR3 bases: TGTGCCATCAGGCCCGGGACAGGGGAATTAACCGGGGAGCTGTTTTTT.

The chain recombines TRBV6-5 with TRBJ1-1; 11 nucleotides match TRBD1. The CDR3 consists of 14 residues. The ends lost 4 bases at V and 8 bases at J; junction bases unmatched: 6. Germline CDR1 and CDR2: MNHEY and SVGAGI. The CDR3 DNA sequence: TGTGCCAGCAGTTTCCGGACAGGGGGCTTGGAAGCTTTCTTT. Its translation is CASSFRTGGLEAFF.

The CDR3 region is CASKMTGEPKNEQFF. The CDR3 DNA reads as TGTGCCAGCAAAATGACAGGGGAGCCCAAGAATGAGCAGTTCTTC. This chain uses TRBV7-2 with TRBJ2-1, with 8 positions matching TRBD1. V was clipped by 7 bases and J by 7 bases; unmatched bases: 12. The CDR3 contains 15 residues. Germline CDR1 is SGHTA and CDR2 is FQGNSA.

Only a few counts were recorded for this clone. The chain joins TRBV28 to TRBJ1-2, with D unclear. With 3 bases removed from V and 4 bases from J, the gap between germline ends came to 6 bases. The CDR3 is made up of 12 amino acids. The V gene's germline CDR1 is MDHEN and CDR2 SYDVKM. As DNA, the CDR3 is TGTGCCAGCAGTTTGAGGTTCTATGGCTACACCTTC. As protein: CASSLRFYGYTF.

V usage is TRBV30 and J usage is TRBJ2-3, with a possible D match to TRBD2 (7 bases). The CDR3 extends over 11 amino acids. The germline V and J ends were trimmed by 3 bases and 9 bases, with 10 bases remaining between them. From germline, CDR1 is GTSNPN and CDR2 SVGIG (reference sequence). The CDR3 region is CAWRGGETQYF. In DNA form, the CDR3 reads TGTGCCTGGAGAGGGGGGGAGACGCAGTATTTT.

This sequence joins TRBV14 and TRBJ2-3; a possible D gene is TRBD2 (6 bases). Looked up from germline, CDR1 is SGHDN and CDR2 is FVKESK. CDR3 length equals 15 residues. V was trimmed by 1 base and J by 1 base, leaving 9 bases between them. The CDR3 here is CASSQVGGGTDTQYF. The CDR3 nucleotides read TGTGCCAGCAGCCAAGTAGGCGGGGGCACAGATACGCAGTATTTT.

This clone was seen more than once but under ten times. The chain joins TRBV5-6 to TRBJ2-5; D possibly corresponds to TRBD2 (6 bases). Germline values: CDR1 SGHDT, CDR2 YYEEEE. Trimming removed 2 bases at V and 4 bases at J, with 6 bases between. The CDR3 length is 12 residues. In DNA, the CDR3 is TGTGCCAGCAGCTTTAGCGGAGAGACCCAGTACTTC. Translation gives CASSFSGETQYF.

The chain recombines TRBV27 with TRBJ1-3; D not resolved. Germline V gives CDR1 MNHEY, CDR2 SMNVEV (reference sequence). The length of the CDR3 is 15 residues. The V gene lost 0 bases and the J gene lost 2 bases, with 8 bases spanning the gap. The CDR3 sequence: CASSLSWETGNTIYF. The CDR3 DNA follows: TGTGCCAGCAGTTTATCTTGGGAGACTGGAAACACCATATATTTT.